This TCR beta chain appears in the sequencing data of a study of shared clonotypes between healthy human individuals. Study details: Each donor's CD8 memory used one plate, CD8 naive two, each CD4 subset three.

Naive CD8 cells lacked CD45RO, underwent positive selection for CCR7 and left out terminally differentiated effector memory CD45RA+ cells. All donors were Caucasian adults living in Nashville, Tennessee. CDR3 length: 16 residues. Trimming shortened V by 1 base and J by 0 bases, and 12 bases separated the two germline ends. Germline CDR1 and CDR2: SGHVS and FNYEAQ. TCRdb's copy holds only in-frame clones and misses some; the assay was immunoSEQ multiplex PCR. The table records some 2.1 million clones, over 85% of them present only once. The chain employs TRBV7-6 and TRBJ1-1; tentatively, D is TRBD1 (5 bases). This clonotype originated in a young man in good health. Sequenced input: naive CD8+ T cells sorted from blood. The CDR3 protein is CASSLVLGLMNTEAFF. The DNA for the CDR3 is TGTGCCAGCAGCTTAGTTCTGGGGCTCATGAACACTGAAGCTTTCTTT.